The 29 T cell receptor beta chains below come from one sample, sequenced in a study of a mutant IDH1 vaccine in newly diagnosed glioma. The assay was immunoSEQ multiplex PCR, and TCRdb's table has in-frame clones only and misses some. The sample consists of over 50,000 clones, 80% to 90% of them appearing once. No antigen is known for these receptors. Sample time point: week 5, during vaccination. What each vaccine dose contained was 300 ug of mutant IDH1 20-mer peptide, accompanied by topical imiquimod. Here the sequenced sample was PBMCs, taken from a glioma patient whose treatment included an IDH1 peptide vaccine. Every receptor here comes from a woman in her forties with glioma.

This clone was seen a single time. The genes are TRBV9 and TRBJ1-4, with D uncertain. The germline V gene has CDR1 SGDLS and CDR2 YYNGEE. V was shortened by 2 bases and J by 8 bases, with 16 bases between the two germline ends. This CDR3 comprises 15 residues. The CDR3 spells CASSVSPWVREKLFF. The CDR3 coding sequence is TGTGCCAGCAGCGTCTCACCGTGGGTCCGGGAAAAACTGTTTTTT.

The rearrangement uses TRBV2 and TRBJ1-5; D gene unclear. Germline CDR1 and CDR2: SNHLY and FYNNEI. V dropped 1 base and J dropped 3 bases, with 10 bases sitting between them. The CDR3 has 15 amino acids. The CDR3 DNA reads as TGTGCCAGCAGTGAAGGGAGCCTTACCAATCAGCCCCAGCATTTT. Its translation: CASSEGSLTNQPQHF. The full variable domain, completed using reference TRBV2 and TRBJ1-5, is EPEVTQTPSHQVTQMGQEVILRCVPISNHLYFYWYRQILGQKVEFLVSFYNNEISEKSEIFDDQFSVERPDGSNFTLKIRSTKLEDSAMYFCASSEGSLTNQPQHFGDGTRLSIL.

The chain is built from TRBV27 and TRBJ2-3; D ambiguous. Looked up from germline, CDR1 is MNHEY and CDR2 is SMNVEV (reference sequence). V was clipped by 7 bases and J by 1 base, with 9 bases between them. The CDR3 runs to 13 residues. The CDR3 DNA reads as TGTGCCAGCACCATCTACGGCACAGATACGCAGTATTTT. Amino acid sequence: CASTIYGTDTQYF.

V gene TRBV4-1 combines with J gene TRBJ2-2; D is ambiguous. The CDR3 spans 13 residues. V shed 0 bases and J shed 6 bases, with 5 bases lying between them. The germline V gene encodes CDR1 MGHRA and CDR2 YSYEKL. The CDR3 nucleotides are TGCGCCAGCAGCCAAGACCCCGCCGGGGAGCTGTTTTTT. This codes for CASSQDPAGELFF.

In DNA form, the CDR3 reads TGTGCCAGTACCTCGTATAATGGCTACACCTTC. Its protein is CASTSYNGYTF. The rearrangement joins TRBV19 to TRBJ1-2; no firm D call. The CDR3 spans 11 residues. Germline values: CDR1 LNHDA, CDR2 SQIVND (reference sequence). V lost 7 bases to trimming and J lost 6 bases, with 9 bases between them.

The chain combines TRBV28 with TRBJ1-4; 7 bases fit TRBD1. The germline V gene has CDR1 MDHEN and CDR2 SYDVKM. Trimming took 4 bases from V and 11 from J; bases not matched to a gene: 16. CDR3 length: 16 residues. The CDR3 coding sequence is TGTGCCAGCAGTTCGCCGAGGGGGCGAATCTGGGCCAAACTGTTTTTT. Translation gives CASSSPRGRIWAKLFF.

The chain links TRBV5-1 to TRBJ2-6, with TRBD1 matching over 7 bases. J was trimmed by 2 bases and V by 3 bases; bases with no gene match: 2. CDR1 is SGHRS, CDR2 YFSETQ, per germline. The CDR3 totals 15 residues. DNA of the CDR3: TGCGCCAGCAGCTGGGACAGCACTGGGGCCAACGTCCTGACTTTC. Protein sequence: CASSWDSTGANVLTF.

The chain uses TRBV27 and TRBJ2-6; TRBD1 agrees at 9 bases. Germline lookup yields CDR1 MNHEY and CDR2 SMNVEV (reference sequence). Trimming took 7 bases from V and 0 from J; bases not matched to a gene: 7. The CDR3 spans 17 residues. The chain's CDR3 is CASTRGQGPSGANVLTF. Written as DNA, the CDR3 is TGTGCCAGCACCAGAGGACAGGGGCCCTCTGGGGCCAACGTCCTGACTTTC. The variable domain in full, with the rest retrieved from reference TRBV27 and TRBJ2-6, is EAQVTQNPRYLITVTGKKLTVTCSQNMNHEYMSWYRQDPGLGLRQIYYSMNVEVTDKGDVPEGYKVSRKEKRNFPLILESPSPNQTSLYFCASTRGQGPSGANVLTFGAGSRLTVL.

V and J are TRBV4-3 and TRBJ1-2; TRBD1 matches at 10 bases. The CDR3 is made up of 17 amino acids. The germline V gene has CDR1 LGHNA and CDR2 YSLEER. Trimming at V came to 4 bases and at J to 3 bases, leaving 11 bases not matched to a gene. The chain's CDR3 is CASSRIASGTGDYGYTF. CDR3 coding DNA: TGCGCCAGCAGCCGCATCGCCTCCGGGACAGGGGACTATGGCTACACCTTC.

This clone came up once. The chain is built from TRBV14 and TRBJ2-7; 9 bases map to TRBD1. Trimming removed 4 bases from V and 1 base from J; junction bases left unmatched: 14. Germline V gene lookup returns CDR1 SGHDN and CDR2 FVKESK. This CDR3 is 18 amino acids long. The DNA of the CDR3 is TGTGCCAGCAGCCCCCTGGGACAGGGTTCAACAGGATCCTACGAGCAGTACTTC. It encodes CASSPLGQGSTGSYEQYF.

This chain uses TRBV4-1 with TRBJ2-1, with D unclear. Germline V gene lookup returns CDR1 MGHRA and CDR2 YSYEKL. V lost 1 base to trimming and J lost 7 bases, with 8 bases between them. This CDR3 spans 13 amino acids. CDR3 sequence reads: CASSQVGINEQFF. The CDR3 nucleotides read TGCGCCAGCAGCCAAGTAGGCATTAATGAGCAGTTCTTC.

V and J are TRBV5-5 and TRBJ1-2, with D unclear. The CDR3 runs to 14 residues. Trimming shortened V by 0 bases and J by 3 bases, and 9 bases separated the two germline ends. The germline gives CDR1 SGHKS, CDR2 YYEKEE (reference sequence). Here the CDR3 DNA reads TGTGCCAGCAGCTTGGTGGGGTCCTACTATGGCTACACCTTC. Translating gives CASSLVGSYYGYTF.

The chain combines TRBV15 with TRBJ1-3, with D unresolved. Between the trimmed V and J ends, which lost 0 bases and 2 bases, there was a span of 8 bases. The CDR3 is made up of 15 amino acids. The germline V gene has CDR1 LNHNV and CDR2 YYDKDF (reference sequence). The CDR3 protein is CATSRDRGAGNTIYF. CDR3 in DNA: TGTGCCACCAGCAGAGATCGGGGAGCTGGAAACACCATATATTTT.

This rearrangement joins TRBV6-4 to TRBJ2-1; 16 bases match TRBD2. V lost 4 bases, J lost 9 bases, and 15 bases stayed unmatched. In germline, CDR1 is MRHNA, CDR2 SNTAGT. The CDR3 runs to 19 residues. The CDR3 region is CASSGEPGLAGGRASEQFF. CDR3 nucleotide sequence: TGTGCCAGCAGTGGGGAACCGGGACTAGCGGGGGGGCGTGCCAGTGAGCAGTTCTTC.

The V gene is TRBV5-1, the J gene TRBJ2-3, with 8 bases identical to TRBD2. This CDR3 spans 15 amino acids. The ends lost 0 bases at V and 9 bases at J; junction bases unmatched: 9. Germline V CDR1 and CDR2: SGHRS, YFSETQ. This CDR3 reads CASSLDLSGMGTQYF. The CDR3 bases are TGCGCCAGCAGCTTGGATCTTAGCGGGATGGGGACGCAGTATTTT.

The chain has TRBV5-1 and TRBJ2-7; 7 bases align to TRBD1. V dropped 5 bases and J dropped 4; count of bases not matched to a gene: 9. CDR3 size: 14 residues. CDR1 and CDR2 (germline): SGHRS, YFSETQ. DNA for the CDR3: TGCGCCAGCAGGTCGACAGGGACCCTTTACGAGCAGTACTTC. Translating gives CASRSTGTLYEQYF.

V is TRBV5-1 and J is TRBJ2-7; 8 bases agree with TRBD2. From germline, CDR1 is SGHRS and CDR2 YFSETQ. V shed 6 bases, J shed 5 bases, and the junction held 16 bases outside the gene matches. This CDR3 is 16 amino acids long. This CDR3 reads CASTSEPGTRANEQYF. As DNA, the CDR3 is TGCGCCAGCACTTCAGAACCCGGGACTAGAGCAAACGAGCAGTACTTC. Full variable domain (outside the CDR3, taken from reference TRBV5-1 and TRBJ2-7): KAGVTQTPRYLIKTRGQQVTLSCSPISGHRSVSWYQQTPGQGLQFLFEYFSETQRNKGNFPGRFSGRQFSNSRSEMNVSTLELGDSALYLCASTSEPGTRANEQYFGPGTRLTVT.

CDR3 loop: CASILQVEAYGYTF. The CDR3 nucleotides read TGTGCCAGCATTCTACAGGTAGAGGCCTATGGCTACACCTTC. V is TRBV2 and J is TRBJ1-2, with D perhaps matching TRBD1 (5 bases). V was trimmed by 7 bases and J by 4 bases, leaving 16 bases between them. This CDR3 has 14 amino acids. Per the germline V gene, CDR1 is SNHLY and CDR2 is FYNNEI.

This rearrangement joins TRBV18 to TRBJ2-5; D ambiguous. Germline-derived CDR1 and CDR2 are KGHSH and LQKENI. The CDR3 is 15 amino acids. The V end was cut by 6 bases, the J end by 2 bases, with 16 bases between. The DNA for the CDR3 is TGTGCCAGCTCCCTTCCTAACTCGAAACAAGAGACCCAGTACTTC. Protein: CASSLPNSKQETQYF.

V and J are TRBV6-5 and TRBJ2-1, with D perhaps TRBD1 (6 bases). The CDR3 length is 13 residues. Germline CDR1 is MNHEY and CDR2 is SVGAGI. V was pared by 3 bases and J by 6 bases, with 9 bases between. The CDR3 coding sequence is TGTGCCAGCAGTTATGGACAGTCCAATGAGCAGTTCTTC. Its protein is CASSYGQSNEQFF.

This clone was seen a single time. This chain joins TRBV15 and TRBJ2-3; the D gene could be TRBD1 or TRBD2 (6 bases each). The CDR3 has 14 amino acids. The ends were cut back, 8 bases at V and 3 bases at J, with 15 bases in the middle. In germline, CDR1 is LNHNV, CDR2 YYDKDF (reference sequence). CDR3 DNA: TGTGCCACCCGTGAGGGGGGAACGACAGATACGCAGTATTTT. It is translated as CATREGGTTDTQYF.

The chain carries TRBV6-1 and TRBJ2-3, with 12 nucleotides matching TRBD2. CDR1 and CDR2 (germline): MNHNS, SASEGT. The CDR3 is made up of 15 amino acids. Losses at the gene ends were 9 bases for V and 4 bases for J; bases not matched to a gene: 8. The CDR3 is CASARLAGESDTQYF. The CDR3 DNA reads TGTGCCAGTGCGAGACTAGCGGGAGAATCAGATACGCAGTATTTT.

V is TRBV19 and J is TRBJ2-1; D gene uncertain. V lost 5 bases and J lost 4, with 9 bases in between. CDR3 length: 13 amino acids. In germline, CDR1 is LNHDA, CDR2 SQIVND (reference sequence). CDR3 bases: TGTGCCAGTAGTGACCCAAGTTACAATGAGCAGTTCTTC. It specifies CASSDPSYNEQFF.

The chain carries TRBV6-5 and TRBJ2-1; no reliable D call. There are 15 residues in the CDR3. V dropped 6 bases and J dropped 7 bases, with 19 bases sitting between them. Germline V gene data show CDR1 as MNHEY and CDR2 as SVGAGI. This chain's CDR3 is CASRSSRVRLNEQFF. In DNA form, the CDR3 reads TGTGCCAGCAGGAGTTCAAGGGTTCGGTTAAATGAGCAGTTCTTC.

CDR3 bases: TGCAGCGTTGTTCGGGGGAACTATGGCTACACCTTC. Encoded protein: CSVVRGNYGYTF. The chain employs TRBV29-1 and TRBJ1-2, with D tentatively TRBD1 (5 bases). The CDR3 loop spans 12 amino acids. The V end lost 4 bases, the J end lost 2 bases, and 8 bases lay between the germline ends. Germline V gives CDR1 SQVTM, CDR2 ANQGSEA.

The rearrangement uses TRBV7-6 and TRBJ2-7; D may correspond to TRBD1 or TRBD2 (6 bases each). Trimming cost V 5 bases and J 4 bases, with 24 bases left between them. CDR3 length equals 17 residues. Looked up from germline, CDR1 is SGHVS and CDR2 is FNYEAQ. CDR3: CASSARGGPASFYEQYF. The CDR3 coding sequence is TGTGCCAGCAGCGCCAGAGGGGGGCCAGCGTCTTTTTACGAGCAGTACTTC.

The chain has TRBV7-2 and TRBJ2-3; 7 bases line up with TRBD2. Losses at the gene ends were 4 bases for V and 2 bases for J; bases not matched to a gene: 12. The CDR3 covers 17 residues. The germline CDR1 and CDR2 sequences are SGHTA and FQGNSA. CDR3 loop: CASSWVLGGSDTDTQYF. DNA of the CDR3: TGTGCCAGCAGCTGGGTTTTGGGCGGGAGTGACACAGATACGCAGTATTTT.

V is TRBV4-1 and J is TRBJ1-2, with TRBD1 as a possible D gene (5 bases). The CDR3 consists of 13 residues. Germline CDR1 is MGHRA and CDR2 is YSYEKL. V lost 0 bases, J lost 6 bases, and 8 bases lay in between. The CDR3 sequence: CASSQEVGDGYTF. The CDR3 DNA follows: TGCGCCAGCAGCCAAGAAGTGGGGGATGGCTACACCTTC.

Points on this clone: The same CDR3 can be traced to other DNA sequences in this sample. The rearrangement links TRBV5-1 to TRBJ2-5; no clear D gene. The CDR3 contains 11 residues. Germline assignment: CDR1 SGHRS and CDR2 YFSETQ. V dropped 4 bases and J dropped 1 base, with 2 bases sitting between them. For the CDR3, the DNA is TGCGCCAGCAGCCTCCAAGAGACCCAGTACTTC. Encoded protein: CASSLQETQYF.